This TCR beta chain was recorded in a study of T-cell memory formation after mild COVID-19. The wider study: TCR clusters were largely donor specific.

In regard to this clonotype: Its antigen remains unknown.

General study results and limits: Some responding clones appeared in pre-infection memory, suggesting cross-reactive memory joined.

TCR alpha and TCR beta cDNA libraries carrying sample barcodes and UMIs were produced by 5'RACE using constant-segment primers. MiXCR was run by TCRdb on the 5' RACE reads, yielding one entry per CDR3 protein. The sample contains around 260,000 distinct CDR3 sequences, roughly 16% of which appear only once. CDR1 is SGHKS and CDR2 is YYEKEE in the germline V gene (reference sequence). The CDR3 runs 15 residues. Deletions cut 3 bases from V and 6 bases from J, with 18 bases between. The source material was PBMCs or a T cell subset sorted from them (not recorded which). The V and J genes are TRBV5-5 and TRBJ1-1, with D possibly matching TRBD1 (5 bases). The source is a man aged 18 to 29 who had mild COVID-19 (a few samples of this study predate the infection). Cell type and time point are not known. The CDR3 region has the DNA TGTGCCAGCAGCTCCGACGGGGACTTAAACTCTGAAGCTTTCTTT. This encodes CASSSDGDLNSEAFF.